The 17 T cell receptor beta chains in this list originate from one sample, sequenced in a study of Ad26.COV2.S vaccination and SARS-CoV-2 variants. Noted treatment: some 20 received Ad26.COV2.S at low or high dose, single or two shots; about 5 received placebo; per-sample allocation not given. The samples were gathered on day 63 after the first injection of vaccine or placebo. TCRdb's copy holds only in-frame clones and misses some; the assay was immunoSEQ multiplex PCR. This sample has some 350,000 clones; about 88% occur once, and the top ten carry 3.3%. The starting material was peripheral blood, obtained in a trial of Ad26.COV2.S vaccine versus placebo. Receptors originate from a person between 18 and 65 years old who received the Ad26.COV2.S COVID-19 vaccine or a placebo.

This sequence joins TRBV19 and TRBJ1-2; TRBD1 matches 12 bases. Trimming removed 6 bases from V and 7 bases from J; junction bases left unmatched: 12. Germline V gene data show CDR1 as LNHDA and CDR2 as SQIVND (reference sequence). The CDR3 runs 16 residues. CDR3 protein: CASRKSPGQGASGYTF. The CDR3 DNA is TGTGCCAGTAGGAAATCACCGGGACAGGGGGCAAGTGGCTACACCTTC.

The V call is TRBV28, the J call TRBJ1-2; D is perhaps TRBD1 (6 bases). Germline V lookup: CDR1 MDHEN, CDR2 SYDVKM. V lost 9 bases, J lost 0 bases, and 20 bases lay in between. The CDR3 extends over 16 amino acids. The chain's CDR3 is CASRFGGAATNYGYTF. For the CDR3, the DNA is TGTGCCAGTCGGTTCGGGGGCGCCGCGACTAACTATGGCTACACCTTC.

The chain is built from TRBV27 and TRBJ1-2; 7 bases match TRBD1. This CDR3 region has 14 residues. Trimming at V came to 3 bases and at J to 5 bases, leaving 6 bases not matched to a gene. The germline gives CDR1 MNHEY, CDR2 SMNVEV (reference sequence). CDR3 nucleotides: TGTGCCAGCAGTTTGGGGGGACAGCCGTATGGCTACACCTTC. Translation gives CASSLGGQPYGYTF.

This rearrangement joins TRBV18 to TRBJ2-7; TRBD1 aligns across 9 bases. V was clipped by 4 bases and J by 4 bases; unmatched bases: 11. This CDR3 has 16 amino acids. Germline lookup yields CDR1 KGHSH and CDR2 LQKENI. Written as DNA, the CDR3 is TGTGCCAGCTCACAACTAAGTGGACAGGGGATTTACGAGCAGTACTTC. The encoded protein is CASSQLSGQGIYEQYF.

The chain is built from TRBV6-5 and TRBJ2-1; D is perhaps TRBD1 (5 bases). V lost 2 bases to trimming and J lost 3 bases, with 14 bases between them. CDR1 and CDR2 (germline): MNHEY, SVGAGI. The CDR3 contains 16 residues. The CDR3 DNA reads TGTGCCAGCAGTTACCTCCAGGGTAGGCTCTACAATGAGCAGTTCTTC. This encodes CASSYLQGRLYNEQFF.

The gene calls are TRBV5-1 and TRBJ1-1; D possibly corresponds to TRBD1 (5 bases). Germline V gene sequence: CDR1 SGHRS, CDR2 YFSETQ. V lost 0 bases to trimming and J lost 5 bases, with 17 bases between them. The length of the CDR3 is 16 residues. The CDR3 nucleotides are TGCGCCAGCAGCTTGGAAGGGGAAGACTGGGGGACTGAAGCTTTCTTT. Encoded protein: CASSLEGEDWGTEAFF.

This clone came up once. V is TRBV7-2 and J is TRBJ2-7, with 8 bases matching TRBD1. The CDR3 is made up of 19 amino acids. Germline V gene lookup returns CDR1 SGHTA and CDR2 FQGNSA. The J segment lost 4 bases and the V segment lost 3 bases, leaving 20 bases of the junction unmatched. The CDR3 DNA is TGTGCCAGCAGCTTCCGAGGACAGGGATCGGGGATCCGGAAGTACGAGCAGTACTTC. Encoded protein: CASSFRGQGSGIRKYEQYF.

This clone was seen more than once but under ten times. V gene TRBV3-1 (or the pseudogene TRBV3-2) combines with J gene TRBJ2-3; D is ambiguous. The CDR3 is 11 residues long. With 0 bases removed from V and 8 bases from J, the gap between germline ends came to 3 bases. Germline assignment: CDR1 LGHDT and CDR2 YNNKEL (reference sequence). CDR3 protein: CASSQEGTQYF. The CDR3 nucleotides read TGTGCCAGCAGCCAAGAGGGTACGCAGTATTTT.

This sequence joins TRBV9 and TRBJ2-2, with 11 nucleotides matching TRBD2. From germline, CDR1 is SGDLS and CDR2 YYNGEE. The trim removed 3 bases at V and 6 bases at J, leaving 4 bases unmatched. CDR3 length: 15 residues. CDR3: CASSGLAGWSGELFF. In DNA form, the CDR3 reads TGTGCCAGCAGCGGACTAGCGGGATGGTCCGGGGAGCTGTTTTTT. The full variable domain, in which reference TRBV9 and TRBJ2-2 provide the parts outside the CDR3, is DSGVTQTPKHLITATGQRVTLRCSPRSGDLSVYWYQQSLDQGLQFLIQYYNGEERAKGNILERFSAQQFPDLHSELNLSSLELGDSALYFCASSGLAGWSGELFFGEGSRLTVL.

This clone was seen only once. V usage is TRBV6-5 and J usage is TRBJ1-1; D call uncertain. Trimming took off 0 bases at V and 5 bases at J, with 7 bases between the two ends. This CDR3 spans 13 amino acids. Per the germline V gene, CDR1 is MNHEY and CDR2 is SVGAGI. CDR3 nucleotide sequence: TGTGCCAGCAGTTACTCAGGGCAGACTGAAGCTTTCTTT. Protein: CASSYSGQTEAFF.

This clone was seen just once. The chain joins TRBV30 to TRBJ2-1, with 8 positions matching TRBD2. Germline-derived CDR1 and CDR2 are GTSNPN and SVGIG (reference sequence). The V and J ends lost 1 base and 15 bases, in that order; junction bases with no gene match: 5. The CDR3 totals 11 residues. CDR3 protein: CAWSAGGSRFF. The CDR3 nucleotides read TGTGCCTGGAGTGCGGGAGGGTCTCGGTTCTTC.

The V gene is TRBV2, the J gene TRBJ1-5; 7 bases are a match to TRBD1. J was trimmed by 2 bases and V by 6 bases; bases with no gene match: 4. The CDR3 extends over 14 amino acids. CDR1 is SNHLY, CDR2 FYNNEI, per germline. CDR3 protein: CASSPGTGNQPQHF. As DNA, the CDR3 is TGTGCCAGCAGCCCCGGGACAGGCAATCAGCCCCAGCATTTT. Looking up the rest from reference TRBV2 and TRBJ1-5 gives the full variable domain: EPEVTQTPSHQVTQMGQEVILRCVPISNHLYFYWYRQILGQKVEFLVSFYNNEISEKSEIFDDQFSVERPDGSNFTLKIRSTKLEDSAMYFCASSPGTGNQPQHFGDGTRLSIL.

This chain links TRBV11-2 with TRBJ1-2; the D gene is possibly TRBD1 (6 bases). The ends were cut back, 3 bases at V and 4 bases at J, with 12 bases in the middle. CDR3 size: 14 residues. Germline V gene sequence: CDR1 SGHAT, CDR2 FQNNGV. The CDR3 region has the DNA TGTGCCAGCAGCTTGGGAACAGGGATCTATGGCTACACCTTC. Protein: CASSLGTGIYGYTF.

V gene TRBV3-1 (or the pseudogene TRBV3-2) combines with J gene TRBJ1-1, with 8 bases matching TRBD1. The germline V gene has CDR1 LGHDT and CDR2 YNNKEL (reference sequence). Unmatched junction bases numbered 3, after V lost 2 bases and J lost 1 base. This CDR3 has 15 amino acids. The CDR3 region is CASSQLQGENTEAFF. DNA of the CDR3: TGTGCCAGCAGCCAACTACAGGGGGAGAACACTGAAGCTTTCTTT.

The chain couples TRBV6-6 to TRBJ2-7, with TRBD1 identical over 8 bases. CDR3 length: 14 residues. Germline V CDR1 and CDR2: MNHNY, SVGAGI (reference sequence). V lost 5 bases to trimming and J lost 2 bases; unmatched junction nucleotides: 5. DNA of the CDR3: TGTGCCAGCAGTAATAAGGGACAGGCCTACGAGCAGTACTTC. This gives the protein CASSNKGQAYEQYF.

The CDR3 protein is CSAWENYEQYF. In DNA form, the CDR3 reads TGCAGTGCTTGGGAGAACTACGAGCAGTACTTC. This chain connects TRBV20-1 to TRBJ2-7; possibly TRBD2 for D (5 bases). The CDR3 sequence is 11 residues long. The V and J ends lost 5 bases and 3 bases respectively, with 8 bases between them. Germline assignment: CDR1 DFQATT and CDR2 SNEGSKA (reference sequence).

In its sample, this clone was seen once. This chain uses TRBV9 with TRBJ1-2; 9 bases line up with TRBD1. V lost 5 bases and J lost 3; bases outside the gene matches: 14. Germline V gene lookup returns CDR1 SGDLS and CDR2 YYNGEE. The CDR3 extends over 17 amino acids. The CDR3 spells CASRGPGQGLRDYGYTF. CDR3 coding DNA: TGTGCCAGCAGGGGACCGGGACAGGGCCTAAGGGACTATGGCTACACCTTC.